The 19 T cell receptor beta chains below come from one sample, sequenced in a study of blood T cell repertoires in COVID-19. The assay was immunoSEQ multiplex PCR, and TCRdb's table has in-frame clones only and misses some. The data hold around 150,000 clones, with about 90% observed a single time. Sequenced material: peripheral blood. Source of these receptors: a man aged 50-59 years with active COVID-19.

V gene TRBV3-1 (or the pseudogene TRBV3-2) combines with J gene TRBJ1-2, with 9 bases that match TRBD1. Trimming at V came to 4 bases and at J to 7 bases, leaving 7 bases not matched to a gene. CDR3 size: 14 residues. Germline V gives CDR1 LGHDT, CDR2 YNNKEL (reference sequence). Here the CDR3 DNA reads TGTGCCAGCAGCCCCCGGACAGGGGCAGGTGGCTACACCTTC. Translating gives CASSPRTGAGGYTF.

The gene calls are TRBV5-6 and TRBJ1-1; 9 positions agree with TRBD1. Germline V lookup: CDR1 SGHDT, CDR2 YYEEEE. Germline trimming cut 3 bases from V and 0 bases from J; bases unmatched to any gene: 3. The CDR3 is made up of 15 amino acids. The CDR3 reads CASSSGTGMNTEAFF. For the CDR3, the DNA is TGTGCCAGCAGCTCCGGGACAGGGATGAACACTGAAGCTTTCTTT.

This chain links TRBV19 with TRBJ2-2, with a possible D match to TRBD1 (6 bases). Trimming took 7 bases from V and 5 from J, leaving 20 bases between them. From germline, CDR1 is LNHDA and CDR2 SQIVND (reference sequence). The CDR3 runs to 16 residues. This chain's CDR3 is CASTNLPGQATGELFF. The CDR3 DNA sequence: TGTGCCAGTACCAATCTCCCGGGACAAGCAACCGGGGAGCTGTTTTTT.

J is TRBJ1-5 and V is TRBV21-1; the D call of TRBD1 is as the table states it, not checked on the DNA. TRBV21-1 is a documented pseudogene. The CDR3 totals 18 residues. The CDR3 bases are TGTGCCAGCAGCAAAGTTGGGCAGATTGGATATAGCAATCAGCCCCAGCATTTT. Translating it yields CASSKVGQIGYSNQPQHF.

The chain uses TRBV19 and TRBJ2-7; TRBD1 matches 7 bases. Looked up from germline, CDR1 is LNHDA and CDR2 is SQIVND (reference sequence). The CDR3 is 14 residues long. Unmatched junction bases numbered 9, after V lost 5 bases and J lost 5 bases. DNA of the CDR3: TGTGCCAGTAGTGCCTCGACAGGGTTCGACGAGCAGTACTTC. Translating gives CASSASTGFDEQYF.

The chain joins TRBV5-6 to TRBJ1-4, with D perhaps matching TRBD1 (5 bases). Germline values: CDR1 SGHDT, CDR2 YYEEEE. The V and J ends lost 5 bases and 6 bases respectively, with 14 bases between them. The CDR3 has 14 residues. The CDR3 reads CASRQGGLDEKLFF. CDR3 bases: TGTGCCAGCAGGCAGGGCGGATTGGATGAAAAACTGTTTTTT.

The chain combines TRBV6-2 or TRBV6-3 with TRBJ2-7, with 7 bases aligning to TRBD1. Germline values: CDR1 MNHEY, CDR2 SVGEGT. Trimming cost V 6 bases and J 0 bases; bases outside gene matches: 8. The CDR3 runs to 15 residues. The CDR3 here is CASSPPGQSSYEQYF. CDR3 DNA sequence: TGTGCCAGCAGCCCACCGGGACAGAGCTCCTACGAGCAGTACTTC.

In nucleotides, the CDR3 is TGCAGTGCCCCGTGGCGGGACACCATATATTTT. Translation gives CSAPWRDTIYF. V gene TRBV20-1 combines with J gene TRBJ1-3; D gene unclear. The V gene's germline CDR1 is DFQATT and CDR2 SNEGSKA (reference sequence). Trimming pared 6 bases from V and 8 bases from J, leaving 11 bases between. The CDR3 is 11 amino acids.

The chain uses TRBV11-3 and TRBJ2-1, with D maybe TRBD1 (5 bases). The CDR3 covers 14 residues. Germline-derived CDR1 and CDR2 are SGHNT and YENEEA. V was shortened by 8 bases and J by 7 bases, with 18 bases between the two germline ends. The CDR3 is CASSILGLGNEQFF. The CDR3 DNA reads TGTGCCAGCTCGATACTGGGGCTAGGGAATGAGCAGTTCTTC.

V is TRBV19 and J is TRBJ2-3; maybe TRBD2 (6 bases). From germline, CDR1 is LNHDA and CDR2 SQIVND (reference sequence). The CDR3 contains 13 residues. V was shortened by 8 bases and J by 0 bases, with 9 bases between the two germline ends. The CDR3 DNA reads TGTGCCAGTGCGGCGGGGAGCACAGATACGCAGTATTTT. Amino acid sequence: CASAAGSTDTQYF.

This clone occurred once. The V gene is TRBV30, the J gene TRBJ1-6; weak D call: TRBD1 (5 bases). Germline V gives CDR1 GTSNPN, CDR2 SVGIG (reference sequence). The CDR3 runs 13 residues. The V end was cut by 1 base, the J end by 9 bases, with 10 bases between. CDR3 in DNA: TGTGCCTGGAGTGGGACATTTAGTTCACCCCTCCACTTT. Its translation: CAWSGTFSSPLHF.

V and J are TRBV25-1 and TRBJ1-2; the match to TRBD1 covers 8 bases. Germline values: CDR1 MGHDK, CDR2 SYGVNS. The CDR3 totals 12 residues. Trimming took 8 bases from V and 6 from J; bases not matched to a gene: 5. The CDR3 sequence: CASRKTGDGYTF. The CDR3 DNA reads as TGTGCCAGCCGTAAGACAGGGGATGGCTACACCTTC.

The chain employs TRBV10-3 and TRBJ1-1; D is perhaps TRBD1 (5 bases). Germline CDR1 ENHRY, CDR2 SYGVKD. V lost 4 bases and J lost 0, with 9 bases in between. CDR3 length: 14 amino acids. DNA for the CDR3: TGTGCCATCAGTGGGGGCAGGTTGAACACTGAAGCTTTCTTT. It translates to CAISGGRLNTEAFF.

This clone has ten or more counts. This chain uses TRBV12-3 or TRBV12-4 with TRBJ1-1; 8 bases agree with TRBD1. The ends lost 9 bases at V and 0 bases at J; junction bases unmatched: 3. There are 13 residues in the CDR3. DNA for the CDR3: TGTGCCAGTGGGGACAGGCTGAACACTGAAGCTTTCTTT. This sequence encodes CASGDRLNTEAFF.

This chain joins TRBV7-9 and TRBJ1-2; D is unresolved. V shed 8 bases and J shed 6 bases, with 10 bases lying between them. Germline loops: CDR1 SEHNR, CDR2 FQNEAQ (reference sequence). The CDR3 has 11 amino acids. The CDR3 region is CASSNVDGYTF. The CDR3 DNA follows: TGTGCCAGCTCTAATGTTGATGGCTACACCTTC.

This clone was picked up one time. This chain joins TRBV18 and TRBJ2-5; 7 positions agree with TRBD2. With V trimmed by 3 bases and J by 6 bases, 13 bases remained unmatched. The CDR3 spans 16 residues. Germline CDR1 reads KGHSH; CDR2 reads LQKENI. The CDR3 DNA sequence: TGTGCCAGCTCACCCGGAACAGCGGGATCCCGGAAGACCCAGTACTTC. Translating gives CASSPGTAGSRKTQYF.

The chain employs TRBV7-9 and TRBJ1-6; no definite D call. Trimming cost V 5 bases and J 10 bases, with 15 bases left between them. Germline assignment: CDR1 SEHNR and CDR2 FQNEAQ (reference sequence). This CDR3 has 14 amino acids. CDR3 DNA: TGTGCCAGCAGCACCACAGAGCTTAGATCACCCCTCCACTTT. This sequence encodes CASSTTELRSPLHF.

The J gene is TRBJ1-5, the V gene TRBV4-1; D ambiguous. This CDR3 spans 15 amino acids. Germline V CDR1 and CDR2: MGHRA, YSYEKL. The V end was cut by 2 bases, the J end by 0 bases, with 8 bases between. CDR3 nucleotides: TGCGCCAGCAGCCAATTCCGGGATAGCAATCAGCCCCAGCATTTT. This sequence encodes CASSQFRDSNQPQHF.

The table lists this clone with a count of one. This chain links TRBV6-5 with TRBJ2-7; D unclear. CDR1 MNHEY and CDR2 SVGAGI come from the germline V gene. Trimming removed 2 bases at V and 2 bases at J, with 7 bases between. This CDR3 has 13 residues. The CDR3 is CASSYGLPYEQYF. The CDR3 DNA is TGTGCCAGCAGTTACGGGCTTCCCTACGAGCAGTACTTC.